The entry below describes one T cell receptor (beta chain). Antigen unknown. The data stem from a study of T-cell reconstitution after alpha-beta-depleted transplantation in children. Whole-study results and caveats: About two months after transplant, alpha-beta T cells reportedly came from several hundred expanded graft clones.

CDR3 length: 12 residues. CDR1 is SGHRS, CDR2 YFSETQ, per germline. V gave up 4 bases and J gave up 3 bases, with 7 bases separating them. Unique molecular identifiers were incorporated during preparation of the TCRbeta library. TCRdb reanalysed the PCR reads using MiXCR and keeps one entry per CDR3 protein. Among 250,000 or so distinct CDR3 sequences listed, 20% to 30% were seen once. The source is a female patient between 2 and 10 years old who had a stem cell transplant for congenital amegakaryocytic thrombocytopenia, so the T cells may come from the graft donor. This chain joins TRBV5-1 and TRBJ1-1; D is unclear. Sample: PBMCs, mostly from graft donor cells, taken 360 days after TCRalphabeta/CD19-depleted stem cell transplant. In DNA form, the CDR3 reads TGCGCCAGCAGCGCAGGATACACTGAAGCTTTCTTT. Translated: CASSAGYTEAFF.